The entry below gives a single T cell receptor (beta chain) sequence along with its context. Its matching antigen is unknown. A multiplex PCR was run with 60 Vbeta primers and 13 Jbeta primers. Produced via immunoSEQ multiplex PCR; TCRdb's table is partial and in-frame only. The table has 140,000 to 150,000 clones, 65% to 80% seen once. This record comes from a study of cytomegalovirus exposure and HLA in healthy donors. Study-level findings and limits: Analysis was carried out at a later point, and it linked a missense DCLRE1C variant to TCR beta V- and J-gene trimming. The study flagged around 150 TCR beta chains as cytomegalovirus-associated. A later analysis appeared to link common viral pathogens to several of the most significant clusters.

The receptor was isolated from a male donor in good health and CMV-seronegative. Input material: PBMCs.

CDR3 in amino acids: CASSLDGIQPQHF. The CDR3 coding sequence is TGTGCCAGCAGCTTAGATGGCATTCAGCCCCAGCATTTT. The V call is TRBV7-2, the J call TRBJ1-5; D unclear. The CDR3 is made up of 13 amino acids. Looked up from germline, CDR1 is SGHTA and CDR2 is FQGNSA. Trimming shortened V by 1 base and J by 6 bases, and 7 bases separated the two germline ends.